One and the same sample provided the 19 T cell receptor beta chains below, sequenced in a study of cytomegalovirus exposure and HLA in healthy donors. It was with 60 Vbeta and 13 Jbeta primers that the PCR ran. This table comes from immunoSEQ multiplex PCR, and its TCRdb copy is limited to in-frame clones, with some not included. The repertoire holds 200,000 to 250,000 clones, with roughly 90% as singletons. The specimen was PBMCs. These receptors all come from a woman in her late teens or twenties in good health and CMV-seronegative.

The chain links TRBV14 to TRBJ1-5; maybe TRBD1 (5 bases). The CDR3 covers 13 residues. V lost 10 bases and J lost 1, with 11 bases in between. Germline V lookup: CDR1 SGHDN, CDR2 FVKESK. Here the CDR3 DNA reads TGTGCCAAGCTTCGGGGGAGCAATCAGCCCCAGCATTTT. Translation: CAKLRGSNQPQHF.

The chain is built from TRBV6-5 and TRBJ2-1; D not resolved. The length of the CDR3 is 15 residues. Germline CDR1 is MNHEY and CDR2 is SVGAGI. V lost 2 bases and J 0 bases, leaving 8 bases between the germline ends. The CDR3: CASSYNGGSYNEQFF. The CDR3 nucleotides read TGTGCCAGCAGTTACAACGGTGGCTCCTACAATGAGCAGTTCTTC.

With regard to this clone: The junction and the germline gene differ at one end; a read error may be behind it. V gene TRBV27 combines with J gene TRBJ2-5, with D uncertain. This CDR3 region has 11 residues. Germline V gives CDR1 MNHEY, CDR2 SMNVEV (reference sequence). The CDR3 sequence: CATAAQGTQYF. The DNA of the CDR3 is TGTGCCACCGCGGCGCAAGGGACCCAGTACTTC.

The rearrangement links TRBV18 to TRBJ1-4; D remains ambiguous. CDR1 KGHSH and CDR2 LQKENI come from the germline V gene. CDR3 length: 13 amino acids. V lost 8 bases to trimming and J lost 8 bases, with 15 bases between them. CDR3 loop: CASASRNKEKLFF. CDR3 sequence (DNA): TGTGCCAGCGCCTCCCGCAACAAGGAAAAACTGTTTTTT.

The gene calls are TRBV7-9 and TRBJ2-3; perhaps TRBD1 as D (5 bases). Looked up from germline, CDR1 is SEHNR and CDR2 is FQNEAQ (reference sequence). The CDR3 is made up of 14 amino acids. V lost 1 base to trimming and J lost 2 bases, with 7 bases between them. CDR3 loop: CASSLGRDTDTQYF. CDR3 nucleotide sequence: TGTGCCAGCAGCTTAGGCAGGGACACAGATACGCAGTATTTT.

This chain connects TRBV6-5 to TRBJ1-1; D gene ambiguous. This CDR3 has 11 residues. With 10 bases removed from V and 1 base from J, the gap between germline ends came to 7 bases. CDR1 MNHEY and CDR2 SVGAGI come from the germline V gene. The CDR3 coding sequence is TGTGCCACCCGGGAGAACACTGAAGCTTTCTTT. Translated: CATRENTEAFF.

This chain joins TRBV7-9 and TRBJ2-3; possible D gene TRBD1, 6 bases. V was clipped by 1 base and J by 2 bases, with 19 bases between them. CDR1 SEHNR and CDR2 FQNEAQ come from the germline V gene (reference sequence). The CDR3 is 18 amino acids. CDR3 bases: TGTGCCAGCAGCTTAGACTACAGGGAACCGAATCCCACAGATACGCAGTATTTT. Protein sequence: CASSLDYREPNPTDTQYF.

This chain links TRBV9 with TRBJ1-2, with 8 nucleotides matching TRBD1. The CDR3 runs 14 residues. Losses at the gene ends were 7 bases for V and 0 bases for J; bases not matched to a gene: 5. Per the germline V gene, CDR1 is SGDLS and CDR2 is YYNGEE. The CDR3 nucleotides are TGTGCCAGCCGACAGGGGATAGCTAACTATGGCTACACCTTC. Protein product: CASRQGIANYGYTF.

This chain links TRBV4-3 with TRBJ2-7, with 10 bases fitting TRBD1. The CDR3 length is 13 residues. V dropped 3 bases and J dropped 6; count of bases not matched to a gene: 2. Germline V CDR1 and CDR2: LGHNA, YSLEER. CDR3 region: CASSQGTGAEQYF. In nucleotides, the CDR3 is TGCGCCAGCAGCCAGGGGACAGGGGCCGAGCAGTACTTC.

The chain carries TRBV7-9 and TRBJ2-4; 9 nucleotides align to TRBD1. Germline loops: CDR1 SEHNR, CDR2 FQNEAQ (reference sequence). The CDR3 runs 16 residues. J gave up 4 bases and V 5 bases, and 9 bases lay outside the gene matches. CDR3 sequence: CASSATSDRGKNIQYF. For the CDR3, the DNA is TGTGCCAGCAGCGCTACTTCGGACAGGGGTAAAAACATTCAGTACTTC.

This clone was observed a few times. Its ends do not fully match the called genes, so a read error is possible. J is TRBJ2-2 and V is TRBV16; tentatively, D is TRBD2 (6 bases). Germline CDR1 and CDR2: KGHSY and FQNENV. The CDR3 consists of 15 residues. The DNA of the CDR3 is TGTGCCAGCGGCTCCCGGCCCGTGTCGCCCGGGGGGCTGTTTTTT. It yields the protein CASGSRPVSPGGLFF.

About this clone itself: Other DNA sequences from this sample encode an identical CDR3 as well. Here the CDR3 DNA reads TGTGCCAGCAGGGGACAATCTAACTATGGCTACACCTTC. This gives the protein CASRGQSNYGYTF. The V call is TRBV6-1, the J call TRBJ1-2, with a tentative D call TRBD1 (6 bases). Germline CDR1 reads MNHNS; CDR2 reads SASEGT. Trimming removed 6 bases from V and 0 bases from J, with 8 bases in between. The CDR3 consists of 13 residues.

The chain joins TRBV29-1 to TRBJ1-4; 7 bases are shared with TRBD1. The germline gives CDR1 SQVTM, CDR2 ANQGSEA. The CDR3 contains 13 residues. With 4 bases clipped from V and 8 bases from J, the junction kept 7 bases outside the gene matches. CDR3 region: CSVVSTRGEKLFF. The CDR3 region has the DNA TGCAGCGTTGTCTCGACCAGGGGGGAAAAACTGTTTTTT.

The rearrangement uses TRBV5-5 and TRBJ2-1; D is ambiguous. V was clipped by 4 bases and J by 4 bases, with 9 bases between them. The V gene's germline CDR1 is SGHKS and CDR2 YYEKEE (reference sequence). The CDR3 length is 13 residues. CDR3 nucleotides: TGTGCCAGCAGCCTTAGACTGTACAATGAGCAGTTCTTC. Encoded protein: CASSLRLYNEQFF. The full variable domain, rest sourced from reference TRBV5-5 and TRBJ2-1, is DAGVTQSPTHLIKTRGQQVTLRCSPISGHKSVSWYQQVLGQGPQFIFQYYEKEERGRGNFPDRFSARQFPNYSSELNVNALLLGDSALYLCASSLRLYNEQFFGPGTRLTVL.

A word on this clone: One end of the junction is discordant with germline, which a read error may explain. The genes are TRBV7-9 and TRBJ2-1, with 12 bases lining up with TRBD2. Per germline, CDR1 SEHNR and CDR2 FQNEAQ (reference sequence). This CDR3 has 17 residues. In nucleotides, the CDR3 is TGTTCCAGCAGCCACCCAAGACTAGCGGGAGTTGACAATGAGCAGTTCTTC. It codes for CSSSHPRLAGVDNEQFF. Full variable domain (outside the CDR3, taken from reference TRBV7-9 and TRBJ2-1): DTGVSQNPRHKITKRGQNVTFRCDPISEHNRLYWYRQTLGQGPEFLTYFQNEAQLEKSRLLSDRFSAERPKGSFSTLEIQRTEQGDSAMYLCSSSHPRLAGVDNEQFFGPGTRLTVL.

V gene TRBV27 combines with J gene TRBJ2-5; maybe TRBD2 (6 bases). Per germline, CDR1 MNHEY and CDR2 SMNVEV (reference sequence). The CDR3 sequence is 14 residues long. V was cut by 6 bases and J by 5 bases, with 16 bases left in between. In nucleotides, the CDR3 is TGTGCCAGCAGACTAGCCTCCGGTTGGGAGACCCAGTACTTC. It translates to CASRLASGWETQYF.

CDR3 coding DNA: TGTGCCAGTAGTGCCAAAAAGCCGGGGACAGGGCGGGTTATTGAAAAACTGTTTTTT. It translates to CASSAKKPGTGRVIEKLFF. The V call is TRBV19, the J call TRBJ1-4; 9 bases agree with TRBD1. Germline CDR1 reads LNHDA; CDR2 reads SQIVND (reference sequence). Trimming at V came to 5 bases and at J to 7 bases, leaving 20 bases not matched to a gene. This CDR3 spans 19 amino acids. Together with reference TRBV19 and TRBJ1-4, the CDR3 gives the full variable domain: DGGITQSPKYLFRKEGQNVTLSCEQNLNHDAMYWYRQDPGQGLRLIYYSQIVNDFQKGDIAEGYSVSREKKESFPLTVTSAQKNPTAFYLCASSAKKPGTGRVIEKLFFGSGTQLSVL.

CDR3 nucleotides: TGCGCCAGCAGCTTGGGACAGGGGGTCCCCTCCTACAATGAGCAGTTCTTC. This translates into CASSLGQGVPSYNEQFF. The genes are TRBV4-1 and TRBJ2-1; 11 bases align to TRBD1. V lost 5 bases and J lost 0; bases outside the gene matches: 6. Germline V gene sequence: CDR1 MGHRA, CDR2 YSYEKL. The CDR3 has 17 amino acids.

In its sample, this clone was seen a few times. The chain carries TRBV5-6 and TRBJ2-3; possibly TRBD1 for D (5 bases). Germline V gene data show CDR1 as SGHDT and CDR2 as YYEEEE. The V gene lost 0 bases and the J gene lost 6 bases, with 17 bases spanning the gap. The CDR3 consists of 16 residues. The CDR3, as DNA: TGTGCCAGCAGCTTGGACCAGTTTTTGAACAGGGATACGCAGTATTTT. Translated: CASSLDQFLNRDTQYF. The full variable domain, in which reference TRBV5-6 and TRBJ2-3 provide the parts outside the CDR3, is DAGVTQSPTHLIKTRGQQVTLRCSPKSGHDTVSWYQQALGQGPQFIFQYYEEEERQRGNFPDRFSGHQFPNYSSELNVNALLLGDSALYLCASSLDQFLNRDTQYFGPGTRLTVL.